Listed below are T cell receptor beta chains from one sample, sequenced in a study of CD4+ T cells in melanoma. Here immunoSEQ multiplex PCR was the method, and the copy in TCRdb shows in-frame clones only, minus some. The table shows 17,000 or so clones, with 83% occurring only once. Sequenced input: cells from a culture (not recorded whether cultured in vitro). These receptors originate from a human donor with melanoma. Both conserved end residues are part of each CDR3. A D gene is named only where the DNA matches it firmly. Size values are once, few and many counts, or a class for expanded clones, and some rows have none.

>.|TRBJ2-7|TRBV20-1|.
TGCAGTGCTGTCATACGTACGAGGCAGTACTTC
CSAVIRTRQYF
>.|TRBJ1-4|TRBV6-5|.
TGTGCCAGCAGTTACCGAAGGACTAATGAAAAACTGTTTTTT
CASSYRRTNEKLFF
>.|TRBJ2-3|TRBV7-3|.
TGTGCCAGCAGCTTAGGTCAGGGGCAGAACACAGATACGCAGTATTTT
CASSLGQGQNTDTQYF
>.|TRBJ2-6|TRBV6-9|TRBD1
TGTGCCACCGGGACAGGGGGTTATTCTGGGGCCAACGTCCTGACTTTC
CATGTGGYSGANVLTF
>.|TRBJ2-1|TRBV9|TRBD1
TGTGCCAGCAGCGTAGGTGGGACAGACTACAATGAGCAGTTCTTC
CASSVGGTDYNEQFF
>.|TRBJ2-1|TRBV11-2|TRBD2
TGTGCCAGCAGCCCCCTCGGGACTAGCGGGGGGGCTCATGAGCAGTTCTTC
CASSPLGTSGGAHEQFF
>.|TRBJ2-7|TRBV7-8|.
TGTGCCAGCAGCTTAGGTTTTGGCTACGAGCAGTACTTC
CASSLGFGYEQYF
>.|TRBJ2-5|TRBV7-9|.
TGTGCCAGCAGCCCCGACCTTCGGGAGACCCAGTACTTC
CASSPDLRETQYF
>once|TRBJ1-2|TRBV10-3|TRBD1
TGTGCCATCAGCCAACGGACAGGAGCTAACTATGGCTACACCTTC
CAISQRTGANYGYTF
>.|TRBJ2-6|TRBV7-3|.
TGTGCCAGCAGCTTACGGGGGGCGAGCTCTGGGGCCAACGTCCTGACTTTC
CASSLRGASSGANVLTF
>.|TRBJ2-2|TRBV6-5|TRBD1
TGTGCCAGCAGTTACACCCGGGACAGGGGAACCGGGGAGCTGTTTTTT
CASSYTRDRGTGELFF
>.|TRBJ1-6|TRBV19|TRBD1
TGTGCCAGTAGTCGTAGACTTGCCGGGACAGGTAATTCACCCCTCCACTTT
CASSRRLAGTGNSPLHF
>.|TRBJ1-4|TRBV10-3|.
TGTGCCATCAGTGAGTCCTTTTTTGAAAAACTGTTTTTT
CAISESFFEKLFF
>few|TRBJ2-5|TRBV9|TRBD2
TGTGCCAGCAGCGCTGACGGGAGGGCAGGGAAAGAGACCCAGTACTTC
CASSADGRAGKETQYF
>.|TRBJ1-5|TRBV7-9|.
TGTGCCAGCAGCCCCGAGACCCCATATAGCAATCAGCCCCAGCATTTT
CASSPETPYSNQPQHF
>.|TRBJ2-1|TRBV9|.
TGTGCCAGCAGCGAGAGGGGGGACTACAATGAGCAGTTCTTC
CASSERGDYNEQFF
>.|TRBJ2-1|TRBV2|TRBD1
TGTGCCAGCCGCCGGGACAGGGGGCCCTATGAGCAGTTCTTC
CASRRDRGPYEQFF
>.|TRBJ1-1|TRBV6-5|TRBD1
TGTGCCAGCAGTGGACAGGGGGCGCGGACTGAAGCTTTCTTT
CASSGQGARTEAFF
>.|TRBJ1-2|TRBV14|.
TGTGCCAGCAGCCCCCCTGGTGAGGGAAGGAATAACTATGGCTACACCTTC
CASSPPGEGRNNYGYTF
>.|TRBJ1-4|TRBV18|.
TGTGCCAGCTCACCAGTTGGACACCGGAGTTCTAATGAAAAACTGTTTTTT
CASSPVGHRSSNEKLFF
>.|TRBJ1-5|TRBV7-6|TRBD1
TGTGCCAGCAGCCTCCGACCTTCGGGACAGCAGAATCAGCCCCAGCATTTT
CASSLRPSGQQNQPQHF
>.|TRBJ1-3|TRBV19|.
TGTGCCAGTAGTATTGGGAGCTCTGGAAACACCATATATTTT
CASSIGSSGNTIYF
>few|TRBJ1-1|TRBV19|.
TGTGCCAGTAGATCCCGGGGGGGGAACACTGAAGCTTTCTTT
CASRSRGGNTEAFF
>.|TRBJ2-6|TRBV19|TRBD1
TGTGCCAGTGCGGCAGGGGGTGGTGGGGCCAACGTCCTGACTTTC
CASAAGGGGANVLTF
>.|TRBJ1-1|TRBV6-1|.
TGTGCCAGCAGCTTGGACCGCGGGAACACTGAAGCTTTCTTT
CASSLDRGNTEAFF
>.|TRBJ2-5|TRBV4-1|TRBD2
TGCGCCAGCAGCCAAGGCGGGGGGGACCAAGAGACCCAGTACTTC
CASSQGGGDQETQYF
>.|TRBJ1-6|TRBV4-1|.
TGCGCCAGCAGCCAAGGCCCGGGGCAGACACCCCTCCACTTT
CASSQGPGQTPLHF
>once|TRBJ1-1|TRBV5-4|TRBD1
TGTGCCAGCAGCTTGGCCAAGGGGGCGCCGCCTTTCTTT
CASSLAKGAPPFF